The sequence of this T cell receptor beta chain was determined in a study of T cell responses to AZD1222 COVID-19 vaccine. Findings of the study overall: Possibly, clonal diversity was underestimated; donors were largely white British and included more females. Targets within unmutated variant regions were reportedly found for nearly half of spike-specific TCRs. Baseline seropositivity characterized only a handful of AZD1222 recipients.

This clone was seen ten or more times. Its antigen is undetermined. Libraries were prepared by immunoSEQ multiplex PCR; TCRdb keeps only in-frame clonotypes and omits some of them. The sample holds about 270,000 clones, approximately 94% seen once. The V gene end was trimmed by 3 bases and the J gene end by 2 bases; junction bases not matched to a gene: 2. Germline values: CDR1 MRHNA, CDR2 SNTAGT. CDR3 size: 14 residues. J is TRBJ2-5 and V is TRBV6-4; 8 bases align to TRBD1. Specimen: peripheral blood, collected 28 days after the second AZD1222 dose. The TCR sequence derives from an adult who received the AZD1222 COVID-19 vaccine. The CDR3 region has the DNA TGTGCCAGCAGTGAGACAGGGGCGCAAGAGACCCAGTACTTC. Translating gives CASSETGAQETQYF.